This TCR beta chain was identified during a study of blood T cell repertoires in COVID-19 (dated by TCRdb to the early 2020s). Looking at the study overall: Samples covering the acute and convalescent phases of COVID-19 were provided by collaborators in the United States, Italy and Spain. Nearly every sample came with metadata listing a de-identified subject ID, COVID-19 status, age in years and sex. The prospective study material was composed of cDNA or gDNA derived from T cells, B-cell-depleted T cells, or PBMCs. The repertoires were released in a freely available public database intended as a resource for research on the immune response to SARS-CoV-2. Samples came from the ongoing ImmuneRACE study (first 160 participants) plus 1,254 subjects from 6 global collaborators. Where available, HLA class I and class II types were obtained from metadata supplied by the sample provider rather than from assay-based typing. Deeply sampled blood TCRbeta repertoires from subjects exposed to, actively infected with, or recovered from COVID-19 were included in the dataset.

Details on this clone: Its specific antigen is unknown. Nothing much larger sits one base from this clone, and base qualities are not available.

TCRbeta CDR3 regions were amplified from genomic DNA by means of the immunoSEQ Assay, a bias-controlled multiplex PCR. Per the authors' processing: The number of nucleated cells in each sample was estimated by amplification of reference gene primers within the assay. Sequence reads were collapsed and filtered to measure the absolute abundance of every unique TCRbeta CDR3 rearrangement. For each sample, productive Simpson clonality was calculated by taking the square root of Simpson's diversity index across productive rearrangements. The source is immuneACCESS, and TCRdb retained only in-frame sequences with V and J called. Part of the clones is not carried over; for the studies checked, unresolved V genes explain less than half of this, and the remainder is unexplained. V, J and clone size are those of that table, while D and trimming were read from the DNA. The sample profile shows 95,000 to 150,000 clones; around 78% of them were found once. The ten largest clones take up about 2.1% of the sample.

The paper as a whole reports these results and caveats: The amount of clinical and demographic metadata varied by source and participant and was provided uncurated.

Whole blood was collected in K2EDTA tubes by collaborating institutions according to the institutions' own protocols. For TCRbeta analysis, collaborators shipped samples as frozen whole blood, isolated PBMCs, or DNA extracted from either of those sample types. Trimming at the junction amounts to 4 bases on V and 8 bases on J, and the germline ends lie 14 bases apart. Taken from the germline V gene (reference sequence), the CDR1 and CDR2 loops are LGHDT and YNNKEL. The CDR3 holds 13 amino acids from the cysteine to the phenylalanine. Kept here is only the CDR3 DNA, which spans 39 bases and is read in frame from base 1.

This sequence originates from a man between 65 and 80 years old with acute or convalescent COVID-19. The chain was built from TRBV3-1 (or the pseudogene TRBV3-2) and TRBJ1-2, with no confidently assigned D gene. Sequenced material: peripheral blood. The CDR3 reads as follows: CASSPRPTGGYTF. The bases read TGTGCCAGCAGCCCACGGCCCACCGGGGGCTACACCTTC.